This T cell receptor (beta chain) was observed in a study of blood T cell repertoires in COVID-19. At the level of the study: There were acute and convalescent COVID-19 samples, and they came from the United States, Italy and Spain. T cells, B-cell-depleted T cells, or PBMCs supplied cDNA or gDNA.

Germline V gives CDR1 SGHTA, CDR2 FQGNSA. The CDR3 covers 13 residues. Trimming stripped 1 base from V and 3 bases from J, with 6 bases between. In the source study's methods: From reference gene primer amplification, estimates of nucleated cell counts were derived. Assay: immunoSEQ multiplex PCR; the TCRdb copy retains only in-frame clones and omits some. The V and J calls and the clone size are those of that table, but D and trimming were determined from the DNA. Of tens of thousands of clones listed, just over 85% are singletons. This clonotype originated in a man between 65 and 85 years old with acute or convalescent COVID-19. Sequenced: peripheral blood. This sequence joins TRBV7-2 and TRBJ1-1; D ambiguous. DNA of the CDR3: TGTGCCAGCAGCTTAGGGGAGCACACTGAAGCTTTCTTT. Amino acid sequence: CASSLGEHTEAFF.